A selection of T cell receptor beta chains follows, all from one sample in a study of shared clonotypes between healthy human individuals. Measured with immunoSEQ multiplex PCR; TCRdb has only the in-frame clones, and not every one. The sample comprises roughly 2.2 million clones, less than 95% of which are singletons, and 0.37% rests with the top ten. The specimen sequenced was naive CD4+ T cells from PBMCs. These receptors were collected from a young man in good health. Some clones in this sample may be carry-over from other donors' samples. The CDR3 runs from the conserved cysteine through the conserved F or W. A D gene is named only where the DNA matches it firmly. Not every row has a clone size; where given, it reads once, few, many or a size class.

d_call	j_call	v_call	clone_size	cdr3_aa	cdr3_nt
TRBD2	TRBJ2-1	TRBV5-1	.	CASSEYSGSLGNEQFF	TGCGCCAGCAGCGAGTATAGCGGGAGTTTGGGAAATGAGCAGTTCTTC
.	TRBJ2-7	TRBV5-4	.	CASSPGPSSYEQYF	TGTGCCAGCAGCCCGGGGCCCAGCTCCTACGAGCAGTACTTC
TRBD2	TRBJ2-2	TRBV10-2	.	CASIKPTSVGGELFF	TGCGCCAGCATTAAACCGACTAGCGTAGGCGGGGAGCTGTTTTTT
TRBD1	TRBJ2-7	TRBV7-3	.	CASSLSGQYEQYF	TGTGCCAGCAGCCTCTCGGGACAGTACGAGCAGTACTTC
.	TRBJ2-7	TRBV27	once	CASSFRGHEQYF	TGTGCCAGCAGTTTCAGGGGCCACGAGCAGTACTTC
.	TRBJ2-7	TRBV7-9	.	CASSAAGSAEQYF	TGTGCCAGCAGCGCAGCAGGGAGCGCCGAGCAGTACTTC
.	TRBJ2-7	TRBV5-1	.	CASSLRRPGEQYF	TGCGCCAGCAGCTTGAGGAGGCCGGGCGAGCAGTACTTC
.	TRBJ2-2	TRBV18	.	CASSDNFSPTTGELFF	TGTGCCAGCTCCGATAATTTCAGTCCGACCACCGGGGAGCTGTTTTTT
TRBD1	TRBJ1-1	TRBV9	.	CASSTGTGLNTEAFF	TGTGCCAGCAGCACAGGGACAGGGCTTAACACTGAAGCTTTCTTT
.	TRBJ2-3	TRBV5-1	.	CASSLAGSGLADTQYF	TGCGCCAGCAGCTTGGCCGGGTCTGGACTCGCAGATACGCAGTATTTT
TRBD1	TRBJ2-3	TRBV11-2	.	CASSINKGQGFADTQYF	TGTGCCAGCAGTATAAACAAGGGACAGGGGTTCGCAGATACGCAGTATTTT
.	TRBJ2-7	TRBV4-3	.	CASSQRDAGSAYEQYF	TGCGCCAGCAGCCAACGGGATGCCGGTTCTGCCTACGAGCAGTACTTC
TRBD2	TRBJ2-3	TRBV13	.	CASSSAGTSDTTDTQYF	TGTGCCAGCAGCTCCGCCGGGACTAGCGACACCACAGATACGCAGTATTTT
TRBD1	TRBJ1-1	TRBV28	.	CASSRAGTGDMNTEAFF	TGTGCCAGCAGTCGCGCCGGGACAGGAGACATGAACACTGAAGCTTTCTTT
.	TRBJ1-2	TRBV6-4	.	CATSHLPYGYTF	TGTGCCACTTCTCACCTTCCCTATGGCTACACCTTC
.	TRBJ2-1	TRBV11-2	.	CASARPGDSYSYNEQFF	TGTGCCAGCGCCAGACCAGGCGACAGCTACTCCTACAATGAGCAGTTCTTC
TRBD2	TRBJ2-3	TRBV7-3	.	CASSSGTSGLTDTQYF	TGTGCCAGCAGCTCGGGGACTAGCGGACTCACAGATACGCAGTATTTT
.	TRBJ1-1	TRBV30	.	CAWSSQPNTEAFF	TGTGCCTGGAGTTCACAGCCTAACACTGAAGCTTTCTTT
.	TRBJ2-6	TRBV28	.	CASSSPPGKGGANVLTF	TGTGCCAGCAGTAGCCCCCCAGGGAAGGGTGGGGCCAACGTCCTGACTTTC
.	TRBJ2-2	TRBV27	.	CASSPRGGGHRELFF	TGTGCCAGCAGTCCCAGGGGAGGGGGCCACCGGGAGCTGTTTTTT
.	TRBJ2-5	TRBV5-1	.	CASSLNSRETQYF	TGCGCCAGCAGCTTGAACAGCCGGGAGACCCAGTACTTC
.	TRBJ2-1	TRBV18	.	CASSPTQEGVEQFF	TGTGCCAGCTCACCCACACAGGAGGGAGTTGAGCAGTTCTTC
TRBD2	TRBJ2-3	TRBV7-2	.	CASSFPGTSGSRDTQYF	TGTGCCAGCAGCTTCCCTGGGACTAGCGGGAGTAGGGATACGCAGTATTTT
.	TRBJ1-3	TRBV7-3	.	CASSPTPGNTIYF	TGTGCCAGCAGCCCCACCCCTGGAAACACCATATATTTT
.	TRBJ1-5	TRBV10-2	.	CASGRRTDNQPQHF	TGCGCCAGCGGGAGACGGACAGACAATCAGCCCCAGCATTTT
.	TRBJ2-2	TRBV4-2	.	CASSQVVYTGELFF	TGTGCCAGCAGCCAAGTAGTTTACACCGGGGAGCTGTTTTTT
.	TRBJ2-6	TRBV15	.	CATSTPGYSGANVLTF	TGTGCCACCAGCACCCCGGGATACTCTGGGGCCAACGTCCTGACTTTC
.	TRBJ1-3	TRBV10-3	few	CAIRTEGNTIYF	TGTGCCATCAGGACAGAAGGAAACACCATATATTTT
.	TRBJ1-4	TRBV27	.	CASSPRGESADEKLFF	TGTGCCAGCAGTCCTAGAGGCGAGAGCGCGGATGAAAAACTGTTTTTT
.	TRBJ2-2	TRBV28	once	CASSFPQGLTELFF	TGTGCCAGCAGTTTCCCCCAGGGGCTGACGGAGCTGTTTTTT
.	TRBJ1-3	TRBV6-6	once	CASSYGGGNTIYF	TGTGCCAGCAGTTACGGGGGTGGAAACACCATATATTTT
.	TRBJ1-5	TRBV30	.	CAWSGQNQPQHF	TGTGCCTGGAGTGGTCAGAATCAGCCCCAGCATTTT
.	TRBJ2-2	TRBV9	.	CASNPQASTGELFF	TGTGCCAGCAACCCCCAAGCGTCGACCGGGGAGCTGTTTTTT
TRBD1	TRBJ1-4	TRBV6-5	.	CASSPQGNEKLFF	TGTGCCAGCAGCCCACAGGGGAATGAAAAACTGTTTTTT
.	TRBJ1-5	TRBV28	.	CASRTGTSLRNQPQHF	TGTGCCAGCCGAACCGGGACTTCTTTGAGAAATCAGCCCCAGCATTTT
.	TRBJ2-3	TRBV5-1	.	CASSPGAGGTDTQYF	TGCGCCAGCAGCCCAGGGGCGGGGGGCACAGATACGCAGTATTTT
TRBD1	TRBJ1-5	TRBV28	.	CASIPGTGGLEPQHF	TGTGCCAGCATCCCCGGGACAGGGGGCTTGGAGCCCCAGCATTTT
.	TRBJ2-5	TRBV5-1	.	CASTFGQGHAETQYF	TGCGCCAGCACCTTTGGTCAGGGGCATGCGGAGACCCAGTACTTC
.	TRBJ2-3	TRBV9	once	CASSVVSSADTQYF	TGTGCCAGCAGCGTAGTCAGTAGCGCAGATACGCAGTATTTT
TRBD1	TRBJ2-5	TRBV5-8	.	CASSPGQLSQETQYF	TGTGCCAGCAGCCCGGGACAGCTTTCTCAAGAGACCCAGTACTTC
TRBD2	TRBJ2-5	TRBV7-9	.	CASSLLGGSGETQYF	TGTGCCAGCAGCTTATTAGGCGGGAGTGGCGAGACCCAGTACTTC
.	TRBJ1-1	TRBV6-6	.	CASSHPLAMNTEAFF	TGTGCCAGCAGTCACCCCCTCGCTATGAACACTGAAGCTTTCTTT
TRBD1	TRBJ1-2	TRBV27	.	CASSPRTGTGFRGYTF	TGTGCCAGCAGTCCACGTACCGGGACAGGGTTTCGTGGCTACACCTTC
TRBD1	TRBJ1-4	TRBV30	.	CAWRGGNEKLFF	TGTGCCTGGAGAGGGGGCAATGAAAAACTGTTTTTT
.	TRBJ2-2	TRBV5-1	.	CASSRDPGTGELFF	TGCGCCAGCAGCCGGGACCCCGGCACCGGGGAGCTGTTTTTT
TRBD1	TRBJ2-1	TRBV18	.	CASSPDRGRNEQFF	TGTGCCAGCTCACCCGACAGGGGGCGCAATGAGCAGTTCTTC
TRBD1	TRBJ1-5	TRBV19	once	CASTRGQNQPQHF	TGTGCCAGTACCAGGGGGCAGAATCAGCCCCAGCATTTT
TRBD1	TRBJ1-4	TRBV7-9	.	CASSPNTSHYRGEKLFF	TGTGCCAGCAGCCCGAACACTTCGCACTACAGGGGTGAAAAACTGTTTTTT
.	TRBJ1-5	TRBV28	once	CASSLGGGNQPQHF	TGTGCCAGCAGCCTGGGGGGCGGGAATCAGCCCCAGCATTTT
TRBD2	TRBJ2-5	TRBV5-1	.	CASSLRRGGRETQYF	TGCGCCAGCAGCTTGAGACGGGGGGGGCGAGAGACCCAGTACTTC
TRBD2	TRBJ2-5	TRBV2	.	CASSALGLAGETQYF	TGTGCCAGCAGTGCGCTGGGACTAGCGGGAGAGACCCAGTACTTC
.	TRBJ1-1	TRBV28	few	CASSLLQNTEAFF	TGTGCCAGCAGTTTACTACAGAACACTGAAGCTTTCTTT